The source of this T cell receptor beta chain is a study of T cells in Graves' hyperthyroidism and ophthalmopathy. There were TCR beta CDR3 regions amplified from RNA transcripts. First-round RT-PCR targeting the TCR CDR3 was performed with the HTBI primer set. TCRdb called the multiplex PCR reads again in MiXCR, with one record for every CDR3 protein. Here the sample spans over 500,000 distinct CDR3 sequences, 12% to 15% being singletons. This clonotype has ten or more counts. The receptor comes from a woman aged 40 to 55 with Graves' hyperthyroidism. Sample: blood.

The CDR3 DNA sequence: TGCGCCAGCAGCTTGGACAGCGGAAACTACAATGAGCAGTTCTTC. The encoded protein is CASSLDSGNYNEQFF. The chain uses TRBV5-1 and TRBJ2-1; D perhaps matches TRBD2 (5 bases). CDR1 is SGHRS and CDR2 is YFSETQ in the germline V gene. CDR3 length: 15 amino acids. V was trimmed by 0 bases and J by 3 bases, leaving 10 bases between them. The full variable domain, completed using reference TRBV5-1 and TRBJ2-1, is KAGVTQTPRYLIKTRGQQVTLSCSPISGHRSVSWYQQTPGQGLQFLFEYFSETQRNKGNFPGRFSGRQFSNSRSEMNVSTLELGDSALYLCASSLDSGNYNEQFFGPGTRLTVL.